These 12 T cell receptor beta chains share one sample of origin, sequenced in a study of blood T cell repertoires in COVID-19. Assay: immunoSEQ multiplex PCR; the TCRdb copy retains only in-frame clones and omits some. The sample holds about 74,000 clones, around 90% seen once. Sequencing input: peripheral blood. Every receptor here comes from a woman over 75 with active or convalescent COVID-19.

CDR3 amino acids: CASSVGTGTYEQYF. CDR3 sequence (DNA): TGTGCCAGCAGTGTTGGGACAGGCACCTACGAGCAGTACTTC. The rearrangement joins TRBV25-1 to TRBJ2-7; 8 nucleotides align to TRBD1. J lost 2 bases, V lost 4 bases, and 4 bases had no gene match. The CDR3 is made up of 14 amino acids. Germline CDR1 reads MGHDK; CDR2 reads SYGVNS.

V usage is TRBV3-1 (or the pseudogene TRBV3-2) and J usage is TRBJ2-7; possible D gene TRBD1, 6 bases. V lost 0 bases and J 6 bases, leaving 15 bases between the germline ends. This CDR3 contains 15 residues. Germline lookup yields CDR1 LGHDT and CDR2 YNNKEL (reference sequence). CDR3: CASSQEELGGGEQYF. The CDR3 DNA follows: TGTGCCAGCAGCCAAGAGGAGCTAGGGGGTGGCGAGCAGTACTTC.

This clone has just a few counts. The rearrangement links TRBV6-2 or TRBV6-3 to TRBJ2-7, with D maybe TRBD2 (6 bases). The CDR3 totals 12 residues. Germline V CDR1 and CDR2: MNHEY, SVGEGT. The V and J ends lost 5 bases and 4 bases respectively, with 9 bases between them. The CDR3 sequence is CASSGGNYEQYF. The CDR3 nucleotides are TGTGCCAGCAGTGGGGGGAATTACGAGCAGTACTTC.

The rearrangement uses TRBV4-2 and TRBJ2-7, with D perhaps TRBD1 (6 bases). The CDR3 runs to 14 residues. V gave up 4 bases and J gave up 0 bases, with 10 bases separating them. Germline V gene sequence: CDR1 LGHNA, CDR2 YNFKEQ. The CDR3 bases are TGTGCCAGCAGCCGAGACAGGCGCTCCTACGAGCAGTACTTC. Its protein is CASSRDRRSYEQYF.

This clone has just a few counts. V gene TRBV5-4 combines with J gene TRBJ2-2; D is undetermined. The V end was cut by 1 base, the J end by 5 bases, with 12 bases between. This CDR3 is built from 15 residues. CDR1 and CDR2 (germline): SGHNT, YYREEE (reference sequence). Written as DNA, the CDR3 is TGTGCCAGCAGCTTGTTAAGACAAAGTACCGGGGAGCTGTTTTTT. Its translation is CASSLLRQSTGELFF.

The chain is built from TRBV7-2 and TRBJ1-2; D ambiguous. CDR1 SGHTA and CDR2 FQGNSA come from the germline V gene. Trimming took 1 base from V and 12 from J, leaving 12 bases between them. The CDR3 spans 12 residues. As DNA, the CDR3 is TGTGCCAGCAGCTTAGGCGAGGAGGGCAACACCTTC. Translation gives CASSLGEEGNTF.

V is TRBV7-8 and J is TRBJ1-6, with 7 bases identical to TRBD1. The CDR3 spans 14 residues. Germline loops: CDR1 SGHVS, CDR2 FQNEAQ. V was clipped by 4 bases and J by 7 bases; unmatched bases: 4. The DNA for the CDR3 is TGTGCCAGCAGCTCCGGGACAGCAAATTCACCCCTCCACTTT. Protein product: CASSSGTANSPLHF.

The CDR3 spells CSVWTGAWTEAFF. The DNA for the CDR3 is TGCAGCGTCTGGACAGGGGCTTGGACTGAAGCTTTCTTT. The chain carries TRBV29-1 and TRBJ1-1; 9 positions agree with TRBD1. The CDR3 contains 13 residues. Germline loops: CDR1 SQVTM, CDR2 ANQGSEA. J lost 5 bases, V lost 6 bases, and 7 bases had no gene match.

The rearrangement uses TRBV25-1 and TRBJ1-1; maybe TRBD1 (6 bases). The CDR3 is 15 residues long. CDR1 and CDR2 (germline): MGHDK, SYGVNS. V was pared by 5 bases and J by 5 bases, with 18 bases between. The CDR3: CASSLDSTGPTEAFF. As DNA, the CDR3 is TGTGCCAGCAGTCTCGACTCGACAGGCCCAACTGAAGCTTTCTTT.

The V call is TRBV28, the J call TRBJ1-2, with D tentatively TRBD1 (5 bases). CDR1 is MDHEN and CDR2 is SYDVKM in the germline V gene. The CDR3 spans 15 residues. V was cut by 5 bases and J by 2 bases, with 15 bases left in between. The CDR3 DNA follows: TGTGCCAGCAGTACCCCCCCGGGGGAAAACTATGGCTACACCTTC. It yields the protein CASSTPPGENYGYTF.

This chain connects TRBV10-3 to TRBJ1-1, with a tentative D call TRBD1 (5 bases). Germline V gene sequence: CDR1 ENHRY, CDR2 SYGVKD. Trimming left V 4 bases short and J 4 bases short, with 10 bases between. The CDR3 extends over 13 amino acids. The CDR3 DNA sequence: TGTGCCATCAGTGGTCTAGGGGTCACTGAAGCTTTCTTT. Protein: CAISGLGVTEAFF.

The gene calls are TRBV3-1 (or the pseudogene TRBV3-2) and TRBJ2-7; the match to TRBD1 covers 10 bases. There are 13 residues in the CDR3. V gave up 3 bases and J gave up 5 bases; unmatched junction bases: 1. Per the germline V gene, CDR1 is LGHDT and CDR2 is YNNKEL (reference sequence). CDR3 in amino acids: CASSQGQGHEQYF. As DNA, the CDR3 is TGTGCCAGCAGCCAGGGACAGGGGCACGAGCAGTACTTC.